Listed here are 23 T cell receptor beta chains from one sample, sequenced in a study of blood T cell repertoires in COVID-19. Some clones are missing from TCRdb's copy, which holds only in-frame ones; the method was immunoSEQ multiplex PCR. This sample yields about 400,000 clones, of which roughly nine tenths are seen a single time; 0.95% to 1.5% belongs to the top ten. The sequenced material came from peripheral blood. All receptors come from a middle-aged man with acute or convalescent COVID-19.

The gene calls are TRBV25-1 and TRBJ2-7; D is possibly TRBD1 (5 bases). Trimming cost V 6 bases and J 0 bases, with 18 bases left between them. The CDR3 is 16 residues long. Germline loops: CDR1 MGHDK, CDR2 SYGVNS. The CDR3, as DNA: TGTGCCAGCAGGCGAATGGACACCTTAATCTCCTACGAGCAGTACTTC. Its protein is CASRRMDTLISYEQYF.

This chain connects TRBV3-1 (or the pseudogene TRBV3-2) to TRBJ2-5; weak D call: TRBD1 (6 bases). CDR1 is LGHDT and CDR2 is YNNKEL in the germline V gene (reference sequence). CDR3 length: 14 amino acids. The V gene lost 2 bases and the J gene lost 1 base, with 8 bases spanning the gap. CDR3: CASSQRGGQETQYF. As DNA, the CDR3 is TGTGCCAGCAGCCAAAGAGGGGGCCAAGAGACCCAGTACTTC.

In the case of this clone: Other nucleotide sequences in the sample specify the same CDR3. J is TRBJ1-3 and V is TRBV5-1; 8 nucleotides line up with TRBD1. Unmatched junction bases numbered 2, after V lost 0 bases and J lost 0 bases. The CDR3 length is 16 residues. From germline, CDR1 is SGHRS and CDR2 YFSETQ. CDR3 bases: TGCGCCAGCAGCTTGGGGGGGACAGGCTCTGGAAACACCATATATTTT. Translation: CASSLGGTGSGNTIYF.

CDR3 nucleotides: TGTGCCAGCAGCTTAGGACTAGCGCCCAAAAACATTCAGTACTTC. Residues: CASSLGLAPKNIQYF. V gene TRBV11-2 combines with J gene TRBJ2-4; 8 bases match TRBD2. The CDR3 spans 15 residues. With 1 base clipped from V and 2 bases from J, the junction kept 1 base outside the gene matches. Germline V gene data show CDR1 as SGHAT and CDR2 as FQNNGV.

In nucleotides, the CDR3 is TGTGCCAGCAGTGAAGGGAGGGGCTATGGCTACACCTTC. This codes for CASSEGRGYGYTF. The J gene is TRBJ1-2, the V gene TRBV2, with D tentatively TRBD1 (5 bases). The V and J ends lost 1 base and 4 bases respectively, with 7 bases between them. The germline V gene has CDR1 SNHLY and CDR2 FYNNEI. This CDR3 comprises 13 residues.

This clone was counted between two and nine times. V is TRBV28 and J is TRBJ2-7; D gene uncertain. CDR1 is MDHEN, CDR2 SYDVKM, per germline. The V end lost 2 bases, the J end lost 4 bases, and 6 bases lay between the germline ends. The CDR3 length is 12 residues. CDR3: CASSLARYEQYF. The DNA of the CDR3 is TGTGCCAGCAGTTTAGCCAGGTACGAGCAGTACTTC.

The genes are TRBV28 and TRBJ2-1; possibly TRBD1 for D (6 bases). The CDR3 consists of 15 residues. Between the trimmed V and J ends, which lost 4 bases and 5 bases, there was a span of 15 bases. Germline V gives CDR1 MDHEN, CDR2 SYDVKM. CDR3 nucleotides: TGTGCCAGCAGTTCACCGCAACAGGGTGACAATGAGCAGTTCTTC. Protein product: CASSSPQQGDNEQFF.

The table lists this clone with a count of one. The chain carries TRBV30 and TRBJ1-5, with D unresolved. Germline CDR1 is GTSNPN and CDR2 is SVGIG (reference sequence). The CDR3 length is 14 residues. Trimming stripped 2 bases from V and 4 bases from J, with 12 bases between. This CDR3 reads CAWSTGRENQPQHF. For the CDR3, the DNA is TGTGCCTGGAGTACCGGACGGGAGAATCAGCCCCAGCATTTT.

V usage is TRBV11-3 and J usage is TRBJ2-3; 14 nucleotides align to TRBD2. V lost 5 bases to trimming and J lost 4 bases; unmatched junction nucleotides: 8. CDR1 SGHNT and CDR2 YENEEA come from the germline V gene. CDR3 length equals 17 residues. The CDR3 protein is CASSPRGLAGGSDTQYF. Here the CDR3 DNA reads TGTGCCAGCAGCCCGCGAGGACTAGCGGGGGGTTCAGATACGCAGTATTTT.

V gene TRBV5-4 combines with J gene TRBJ1-1, with D possibly being TRBD1 (5 bases). Trimming stripped 4 bases from V and 7 bases from J, with 14 bases between. Germline V CDR1 and CDR2: SGHNT, YYREEE (reference sequence). CDR3 length equals 13 residues. The CDR3 DNA is TGTGCCAGCAGCCCAAACATCAGGGATGAAGCTTTCTTT. Translation gives CASSPNIRDEAFF.

The chain has TRBV6-6 and TRBJ1-5, with 8 nucleotides matching TRBD1. There are 15 residues in the CDR3. V was pared by 5 bases and J by 5 bases, with 8 bases of the junction left unmatched. Germline lookup yields CDR1 MNHNY and CDR2 SVGAGI (reference sequence). CDR3 protein: CASSIQGARDQPQHF. The CDR3 DNA reads TGTGCCAGCAGTATCCAGGGGGCGAGGGATCAGCCCCAGCATTTT.

The V call is TRBV27, the J call TRBJ1-6, with unresolved D. Germline V CDR1 and CDR2: MNHEY, SMNVEV (reference sequence). Trimming stripped 3 bases from V and 0 bases from J, with 9 bases between. This CDR3 is 16 amino acids long. This CDR3 is CASSLLGSSYNSPLHF. The CDR3 bases are TGTGCCAGCAGTTTGCTCGGGAGCTCCTATAATTCACCCCTCCACTTT.

The gene calls are TRBV6-2 or TRBV6-3 and TRBJ2-1; D not resolved. This CDR3 has 13 amino acids. Trimming took off 6 bases at V and 0 bases at J, with 6 bases between the two ends. Germline CDR1 MNHEY, CDR2 SVGEGT. CDR3 in DNA: TGTGCCAGCAGCCGTAGCTCCTACAATGAGCAGTTCTTC. It codes for CASSRSSYNEQFF.

The CDR3 DNA reads as TGTGCCGGCTGGGAGCCAGGACTCTACGAGCAGTACTTC. This gives the protein CAGWEPGLYEQYF. The chain couples TRBV6-6 to TRBJ2-7, with D possibly being TRBD2 (5 bases). Germline CDR1 reads MNHNY; CDR2 reads SVGAGI (reference sequence). V was shortened by 11 bases and J by 3 bases, with 17 bases between the two germline ends. This CDR3 has 13 amino acids.

The rearrangement links TRBV15 to TRBJ1-2; 8 bases line up with TRBD1. The length of the CDR3 is 15 residues. With V trimmed by 0 bases and J by 6 bases, 6 bases remained unmatched. CDR1 is LNHNV and CDR2 is YYDKDF in the germline V gene (reference sequence). The CDR3 DNA reads TGTGCCACCAGCAGAGAAGCCAGGGGGCCCCATGGCTACACCTTC. Its translation: CATSREARGPHGYTF.

V usage is TRBV19 and J usage is TRBJ1-2, with TRBD1 identical over 7 bases. J gave up 5 bases and V 8 bases, and 5 bases lay outside the gene matches. There are 12 residues in the CDR3. Germline assignment: CDR1 LNHDA and CDR2 SQIVND (reference sequence). This CDR3 is CASSGDRYGYTF. Written as DNA, the CDR3 is TGTGCCAGTTCGGGGGACAGATATGGCTACACCTTC. The full variable domain, with the rest looked up from reference TRBV19 and TRBJ1-2, is DGGITQSPKYLFRKEGQNVTLSCEQNLNHDAMYWYRQDPGQGLRLIYYSQIVNDFQKGDIAEGYSVSREKKESFPLTVTSAQKNPTAFYLCASSGDRYGYTFGSGTRLTVV.

The genes are TRBV23-1 and TRBJ1-2, with D tentatively TRBD1 (5 bases). TRBV23-1 is flagged as an ORF with uncertain function. The CDR3 runs 17 residues. V lost 0 bases and J 2 bases, leaving 16 bases between the germline ends. CDR3 coding DNA: TGCGCCAGCAGTCAATCAGGTTTGGCAGGGCGGAACTATGGCTACACCTTC. Translated: CASSQSGLAGRNYGYTF.

The V gene is TRBV28, the J gene TRBJ1-1; maybe TRBD1 (6 bases). Germline loops: CDR1 MDHEN, CDR2 SYDVKM. The CDR3 covers 18 residues. Trimming removed 6 bases at V and 0 bases at J, with 23 bases between. The CDR3 spells CASSLIQGFWAMNTEAFF. Written as DNA, the CDR3 is TGTGCCAGCAGCCTGATACAGGGATTTTGGGCCATGAACACTGAAGCTTTCTTT. The whole variable domain, filled in from reference TRBV28 and TRBJ1-1, reads DVKVTQSSRYLVKRTGEKVFLECVQDMDHENMFWYRQDPGLGLRLIYFSYDVKMKEKGDIPEGYSVSREKKERFSLILESASTNQTSMYLCASSLIQGFWAMNTEAFFGQGTRLTVV.

The V and J genes are TRBV12-3 or TRBV12-4 and TRBJ2-7; 7 nucleotides match TRBD1. With V trimmed by 6 bases and J by 6 bases, 8 bases remained unmatched. This CDR3 is 13 amino acids long. The CDR3 reads CASRSRQGGEQYF. The CDR3, as DNA: TGTGCCAGCAGATCTCGACAGGGTGGCGAGCAGTACTTC.

This chain joins TRBV10-3 and TRBJ1-5, with 10 bases matching TRBD1. The trim removed 7 bases at V and 7 bases at J, leaving 10 bases unmatched. The CDR3 extends over 15 amino acids. CDR1 and CDR2 from the germline V gene are ENHRY and SYGVKD. The CDR3 DNA reads as TGTGCCATCAAAGGGGAGGGACAGGGGTACCAGCCCCAGCATTTT. Its protein product is CAIKGEGQGYQPQHF.

The chain has TRBV5-4 and TRBJ2-5; 8 nucleotides match TRBD2. CDR3 length: 15 amino acids. In germline, CDR1 is SGHNT, CDR2 YYREEE (reference sequence). V lost 3 bases and J lost 4; bases outside the gene matches: 8. CDR3 loop: CASSSGAGVGETQYF. CDR3 nucleotide sequence: TGTGCCAGCAGCTCCGGAGCGGGAGTGGGAGAGACCCAGTACTTC.

This chain connects TRBV6-1 to TRBJ1-2; D gene ambiguous. The CDR3 contains 12 residues. V was clipped by 2 bases and J by 9 bases, with 10 bases between them. CDR1 is MNHNS and CDR2 is SASEGT in the germline V gene. The CDR3 DNA reads TGTGCCAGCAGTGAATTGATTGAGAGCTACACCTTC. This translates into CASSELIESYTF.

The chain couples TRBV6-1 to TRBJ1-4; maybe TRBD1 (6 bases). This CDR3 region has 19 residues. V was clipped by 0 bases and J by 8 bases, with 25 bases between them. Per the germline V gene, CDR1 is MNHNS and CDR2 is SASEGT. CDR3 sequence: CASSEARSPGAALGEKLFF. CDR3 DNA sequence: TGTGCCAGCAGTGAAGCGCGGTCCCCAGGGGCCGCGTTAGGCGAAAAACTGTTTTTT.